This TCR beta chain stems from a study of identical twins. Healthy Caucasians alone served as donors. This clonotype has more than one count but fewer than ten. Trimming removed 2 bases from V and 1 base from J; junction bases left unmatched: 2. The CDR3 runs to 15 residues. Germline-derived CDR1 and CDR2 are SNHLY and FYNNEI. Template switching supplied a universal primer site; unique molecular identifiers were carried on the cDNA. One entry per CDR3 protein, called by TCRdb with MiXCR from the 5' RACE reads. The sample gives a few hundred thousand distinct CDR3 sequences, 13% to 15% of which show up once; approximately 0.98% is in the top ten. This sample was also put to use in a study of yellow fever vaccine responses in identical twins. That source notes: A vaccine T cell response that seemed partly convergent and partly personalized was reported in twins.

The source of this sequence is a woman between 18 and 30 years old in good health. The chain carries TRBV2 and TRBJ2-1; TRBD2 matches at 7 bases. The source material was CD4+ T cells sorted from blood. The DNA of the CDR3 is TGTGCCAGCAGTGAATCGGGGGGATCCTACAATGAGCAGTTCTTC. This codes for CASSESGGSYNEQFF.